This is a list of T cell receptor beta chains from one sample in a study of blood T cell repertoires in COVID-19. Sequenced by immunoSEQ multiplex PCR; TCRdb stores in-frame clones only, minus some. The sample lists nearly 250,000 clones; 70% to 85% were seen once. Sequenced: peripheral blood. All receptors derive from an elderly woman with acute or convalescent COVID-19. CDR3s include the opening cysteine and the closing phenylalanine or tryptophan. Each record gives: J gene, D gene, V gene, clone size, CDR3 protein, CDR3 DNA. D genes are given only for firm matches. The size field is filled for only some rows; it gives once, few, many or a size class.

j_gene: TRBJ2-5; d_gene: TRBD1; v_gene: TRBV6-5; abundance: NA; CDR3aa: CATQKQGTKETQYF; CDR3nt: TGTGCCACCCAAAAACAGGGGACGAAAGAGACCCAGTACTTC
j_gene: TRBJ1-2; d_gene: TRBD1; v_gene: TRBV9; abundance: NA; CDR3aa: CASRTQGAGGYTF; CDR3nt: TGTGCCAGCAGAACCCAGGGGGCCGGGGGCTACACCTTC
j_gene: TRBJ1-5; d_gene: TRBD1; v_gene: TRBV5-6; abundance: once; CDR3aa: CASSRARTGGVGNQPQHF; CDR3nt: TGTGCCAGCAGCCGAGCTCGCACAGGGGGAGTTGGAAATCAGCCCCAGCATTTT
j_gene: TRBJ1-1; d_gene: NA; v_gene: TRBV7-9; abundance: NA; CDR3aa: CASSLVQQGVGTEAFF; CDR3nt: TGTGCCAGCAGCTTAGTTCAACAGGGAGTCGGCACTGAAGCTTTCTTT
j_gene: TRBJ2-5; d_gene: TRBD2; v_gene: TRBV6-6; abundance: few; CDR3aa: CASSYRGGREETQYF; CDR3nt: TGTGCCAGCAGTTACCGAGGCGGGAGGGAAGAGACCCAGTACTTC
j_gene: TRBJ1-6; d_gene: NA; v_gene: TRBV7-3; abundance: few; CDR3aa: CASSLTEVSPLHF; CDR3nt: TGTGCCAGCAGCTTAACTGAGGTTTCACCCCTCCACTTT
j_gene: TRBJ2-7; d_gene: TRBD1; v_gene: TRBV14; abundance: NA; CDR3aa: CASSGQGPYEQYF; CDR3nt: TGTGCCAGCTCCGGACAGGGTCCTTACGAGCAGTACTTC
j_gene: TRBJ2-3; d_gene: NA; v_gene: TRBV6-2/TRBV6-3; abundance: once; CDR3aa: CASSYGRDTDTQYF; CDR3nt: TGTGCCAGCAGTTACGGACGGGACACAGATACGCAGTATTTT
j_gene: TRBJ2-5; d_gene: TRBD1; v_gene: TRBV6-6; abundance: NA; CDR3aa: CASSWGTGAPQTQYF; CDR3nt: TGTGCCAGCAGTTGGGGGACAGGGGCCCCCCAAACCCAGTACTTC
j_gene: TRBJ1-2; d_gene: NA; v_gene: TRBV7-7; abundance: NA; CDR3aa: CASSDEVGRRGYTF; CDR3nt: TGTGCTAGCAGCGACGAGGTGGGTCGCCGGGGCTACACCTTC
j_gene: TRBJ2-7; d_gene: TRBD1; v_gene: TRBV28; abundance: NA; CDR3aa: CASSLLGQPQYF; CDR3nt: TGTGCCAGCAGTTTGCTGGGACAGCCGCAGTACTTC
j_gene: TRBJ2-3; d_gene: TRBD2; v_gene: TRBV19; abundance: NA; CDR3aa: CASSMGRAGGQADTQYF; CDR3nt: TGTGCCAGTAGTATGGGTCGGGCGGGGGGCCAAGCTGATACGCAGTATTTT
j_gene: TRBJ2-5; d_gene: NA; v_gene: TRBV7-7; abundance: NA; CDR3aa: CASSLAGRWETQYF; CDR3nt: TGTGCTAGCAGCTTAGCAGGGAGATGGGAGACCCAGTACTTC
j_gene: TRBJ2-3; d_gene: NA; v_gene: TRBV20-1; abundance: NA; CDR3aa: CSASGVGGRADTQYF; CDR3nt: TGCAGTGCTAGTGGGGTCGGGGGGCGCGCAGATACGCAGTATTTT
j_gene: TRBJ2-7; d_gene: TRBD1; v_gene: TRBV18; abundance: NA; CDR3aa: CASSPPSDRVEQYF; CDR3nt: TGTGCCAGCTCACCACCGAGCGACAGGGTCGAGCAGTACTTC
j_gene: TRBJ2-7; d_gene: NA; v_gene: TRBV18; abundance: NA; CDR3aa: CASSLREAYEQYF; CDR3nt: TGTGCCAGCTCACTCCGGGAAGCTTACGAGCAGTACTTC
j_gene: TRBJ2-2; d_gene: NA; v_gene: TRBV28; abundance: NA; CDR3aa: CASSLPGSGRELFF; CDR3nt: TGTGCCAGCAGTTTACCAGGCTCTGGCCGGGAGCTGTTTTTT
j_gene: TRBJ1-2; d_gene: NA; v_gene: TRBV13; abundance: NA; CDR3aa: CASSRQYDRIPGYTF; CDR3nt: TGTGCCAGCAGCCGACAATATGACAGGATCCCTGGCTACACCTTC